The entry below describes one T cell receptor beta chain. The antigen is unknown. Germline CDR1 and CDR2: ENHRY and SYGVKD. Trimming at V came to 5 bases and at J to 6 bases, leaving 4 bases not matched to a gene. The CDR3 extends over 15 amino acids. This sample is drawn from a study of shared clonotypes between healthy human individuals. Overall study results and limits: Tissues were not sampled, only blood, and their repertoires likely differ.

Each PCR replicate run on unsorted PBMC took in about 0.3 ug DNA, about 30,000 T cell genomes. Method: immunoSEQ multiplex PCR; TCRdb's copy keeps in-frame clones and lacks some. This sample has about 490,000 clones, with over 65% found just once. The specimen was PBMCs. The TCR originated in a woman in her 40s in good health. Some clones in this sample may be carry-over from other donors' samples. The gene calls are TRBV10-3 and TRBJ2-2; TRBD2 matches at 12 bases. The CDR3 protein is CAISPSGRESGELFF. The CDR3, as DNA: TGTGCCATCAGTCCTAGCGGGAGGGAATCCGGGGAGCTGTTTTTT.